The following is a TCR beta chain sequence with its context. This clonotype has only a few counts. Its specific antigen is unknown. No quality values exist for individual bases; no much larger clone is one base distant. This record comes from a study of T-cell reconstitution after alpha-beta-depleted transplantation in children (dated by TCRdb to about 2016). Some background on the complete study: Using TCR repertoire profiling, the study quantitatively followed how T-cell immune reconstitution unfolded in children after TCRalphabeta/CD19-depleted allogeneic hematopoietic cell transplantation.

The method behind the library was PCR. TCRdb names Illumina HiSeq 2500 as the instrument used. To normalize quantification of the TCRbeta repertoire, the TCR libraries were built with molecular barcoding that relied on unique molecular identifiers. TCRdb took the public reads, trimmed them with fastp at Q25, ran MiXCR for clone calling and kept in-frame beta chains. Each record represents a unique CDR3 protein, reported with the most common genes and DNA among its rows. Recorded for this sample are around 410,000 distinct CDR3 sequences; 11% of them occurred a single time. Roughly 6% of the sample goes to the ten largest clones. The V end gives up 3 bases and the J end 5 bases, leaving 15 bases in the junction not matched to a gene. Counted from cysteine to phenylalanine, this CDR3 has 18 amino acids. Just the 54-base CDR3 DNA is kept, in frame starting at base 1.

Sequences were derived from PBMCs from the stem cell graft donor, sampled from the stem cell graft. This TCR was sampled from a human donor who donated a stem cell graft to a child with acute myeloid leukemia. The receptor chain draws on TRBV12-3 or TRBV12-4 and TRBJ2-2, with 7 junctional bases fitting TRBD1. The nucleotide sequence is TGTGCCAGCAGTTTTTGGGACAGCGACCGGACAGAGACCGGGGAGCTGTTTTTT. Its protein product is CASSFWDSDRTETGELFF.